This T cell receptor beta chain was identified during a study of shared clonotypes between healthy human individuals. Produced via immunoSEQ multiplex PCR; TCRdb's table is partial and in-frame only. The table has 95,000 to 120,000 clones, about 70% seen once. As for this clone: Antigen specificity is unknown.

Trimming removed 3 bases at V and 7 bases at J, with 9 bases between. The CDR3 has 12 residues. CDR1 SGHTA and CDR2 FQGNSA come from the germline V gene. Study findings and constraints: Naive subsets tended to show greater estimated richness than memory subsets. The rarefaction results pointed to incomplete sorted-subset sequencing despite large depth.

Source material: memory CD8+ T cells sorted from blood. Regarding subset: CD45RO+ cells pooled with CCR7-negative TemRA cells. The sequence derives from a woman aged 25 to 39 in good health. The V call is TRBV7-2, the J call TRBJ2-5, with D uncertain. In nucleotides, the CDR3 is TGTGCCAGCAGCTTCGGAATAGGGACCCAGTACTTC. Encoded protein: CASSFGIGTQYF. Filled out from reference TRBV7-2 and TRBJ2-5, the complete variable domain reads GAGVSQSPSNKVTEKGKDVELRCDPISGHTALYWYRQSLGQGLEFLIYFQGNSAPDKSGLPSDRFSAERTGGSVSTLTIQRTQQEDSAVYLCASSFGIGTQYFGPGTRLLVL.